This T cell receptor beta chain was profiled in a study of shared clonotypes between healthy human individuals. The V gene lost 0 bases and the J gene lost 5 bases, with 5 bases spanning the gap. CDR3 size: 12 residues. Germline CDR1 reads SGDLS; CDR2 reads YYNGEE. Original methodology: ImmunoSEQ supplied junction-only sequences lacking quality scores, so filtering was different. Data came from immunoSEQ multiplex PCR; TCRdb stores just in-frame clones and leaves some out. V, J and clone size are those of that table, while D and trimming were read from the DNA. The table shows more than 400,000 clones, with about 96% occurring only once.

Sequenced sample: naive CD4+ T cells sorted from blood. The subset here: CD45RA+ positively selected. This receptor was taken from a woman under 40 in good health. The chain carries TRBV9 and TRBJ1-2, with D uncertain. This chain's CDR3 is CASSVVGYGYTF. CDR3 nucleotide sequence: TGTGCCAGCAGCGTAGTTGGTTATGGCTACACCTTC. Full variable domain (missing parts from reference TRBV9 and TRBJ1-2): DSGVTQTPKHLITATGQRVTLRCSPRSGDLSVYWYQQSLDQGLQFLIQYYNGEERAKGNILERFSAQQFPDLHSELNLSSLELGDSALYFCASSVVGYGYTFGSGTRLTVV.